Following are 30 T cell receptor beta chains from one sample sequenced in a study of cytomegalovirus exposure and HLA in healthy donors (dated by TCRdb to about 2017). Library construction relied on the immunoSEQ multiplex PCR assay. A mixture of 60 forward primers for TCR Vbeta segments and 13 reverse primers for TCR Jbeta segments was used in the multiplex PCR. The clones in this table, taken by TCRdb from immuneACCESS, are in-frame only. Not every clone is retained; where verified, under half of the shortfall comes from an unresolved V gene, and the cause of the rest is unknown. The sample yields about 65,000 clones; about four fifths were counted once. The ten largest clonotypes hold 4% to 5.5% of the sample. Sequencing used PBMCs. These TCRs come from a woman under 40 in good health and CMV-seronegative.

J is TRBJ2-1 and V is TRBV4-1; 10 bases are a match to TRBD2. The CDR3 extends over 15 amino acids. V lost 1 base to trimming and J lost 9 bases; unmatched junction nucleotides: 6. Per germline, CDR1 MGHRA and CDR2 YSYEKL. The CDR3 bases are TGCGCCAGCAGCCAAGTCCAGCGGGGGGGCCGTGAGCAGTTCTTC. This gives the protein CASSQVQRGGREQFF.

This clone was observed once. This sequence joins TRBV9 and TRBJ1-6; 7 bases align to TRBD1. The CDR3 length is 15 residues. The germline V gene encodes CDR1 SGDLS and CDR2 YYNGEE. The junction had 5 bases not matched to a gene; V was cut back by 3 bases and J by 5 bases. CDR3 in amino acids: CASSALGTDNSPLHF. CDR3 nucleotides: TGTGCCAGCAGCGCCCTCGGGACAGATAATTCACCCCTCCACTTT.

This CDR3 is CASDPIQGVGQPQHF. CDR3 nucleotides: TGTGCCAGCGATCCAATACAGGGGGTCGGTCAGCCCCAGCATTTT. This chain uses TRBV6-1 with TRBJ1-5, with 8 bases fitting TRBD1. Per germline, CDR1 MNHNS and CDR2 SASEGT. CDR3 size: 15 residues. V lost 8 bases, J lost 6 bases, and 12 bases stayed unmatched.

This chain uses TRBV7-9 with TRBJ2-5; tentative D call: TRBD2 (5 bases). The CDR3 is 15 residues long. The V and J ends lost 5 bases and 1 base respectively, with 14 bases between them. In germline, CDR1 is SEHNR, CDR2 FQNEAQ (reference sequence). The CDR3 sequence: CASSPRGPFQETQYF. In nucleotides, the CDR3 is TGTGCCAGCAGCCCCAGAGGGCCTTTCCAAGAGACCCAGTACTTC.

The chain recombines TRBV9 with TRBJ2-7; tentatively, D is TRBD1 (6 bases). The CDR3 spans 15 residues. In germline, CDR1 is SGDLS, CDR2 YYNGEE. Trimming took 0 bases from V and 2 from J, leaving 12 bases between them. The CDR3 protein is CASSVGAGAPYEQYF. CDR3 bases: TGTGCCAGCAGCGTAGGGGCAGGGGCCCCCTACGAGCAGTACTTC.

On this clone itself: The junction does not match germline at one end; this may be a read error. The chain couples TRBV7-6 to TRBJ2-2; no definite D call. The CDR3 is 13 residues long. Germline V gene lookup returns CDR1 SGHVS and CDR2 FNYEAQ. The CDR3 loop is CASSSRNPGELFF. The CDR3, as DNA: TGTGCCAGCAGTTCTAGGAACCCCGGGGAGCTGTTTTTT. The full variable domain, with the rest looked up from reference TRBV7-6 and TRBJ2-2, is GAGVSQSPRYKVTKRGQDVALRCDPISGHVSLYWYRQALGQGPEFLTYFNYEAQQDKSGLPNDRFSAERPEGSISTLTIQRTEQRDSAMYRCASSSRNPGELFFGEGSRLTVL.

Worth noting for this clone: At one boundary the junction diverges from the germline segment, which might be a read error. V is TRBV28 and J is TRBJ1-2; 7 bases fit TRBD1. Germline CDR1 and CDR2: MDHEN and SYDVKM. This CDR3 has 11 residues. CDR3 residues: CASSPDRIVSF. CDR3 sequence (DNA): TGTGCCAGCAGTCCGGACAGGATTGTCTCCTTC.

The J gene is TRBJ1-5, the V gene TRBV30, with a possible D match to TRBD1 (5 bases). CDR1 GTSNPN and CDR2 SVGIG come from the germline V gene (reference sequence). Trimming removed 2 bases at V and 1 base at J, with 9 bases between. The CDR3 has 14 residues. The CDR3 loop is CAWSWGLSNQPQHF. In DNA, the CDR3 is TGTGCCTGGAGTTGGGGCCTAAGCAATCAGCCCCAGCATTTT.

The chain recombines TRBV7-6 with TRBJ1-5; D gene ambiguous. This CDR3 is 11 amino acids long. Germline CDR1 SGHVS, CDR2 FNYEAQ. The V gene lost 0 bases and the J gene lost 15 bases, with 9 bases spanning the gap. DNA for the CDR3: TGTGCCAGCAGCTTAGCCAGGAATCCGCATTTT. It codes for CASSLARNPHF.

The chain couples TRBV29-1 to TRBJ1-2; D ambiguous. The CDR3 totals 12 residues. Between the trimmed V and J ends, which lost 4 bases and 5 bases, there was a span of 11 bases. Germline V CDR1 and CDR2: SQVTM, ANQGSEA. CDR3 nucleotide sequence: TGCAGCGTTGGAAGAAAGACATATGGCTACACCTTC. It yields the protein CSVGRKTYGYTF.

This clone was seen a single time. The rearrangement uses TRBV9 and TRBJ2-3, with 10 bases that match TRBD1. The trim removed 1 base at V and 4 bases at J, leaving 6 bases unmatched. This CDR3 region has 16 residues. Germline V gene data show CDR1 as SGDLS and CDR2 as YYNGEE. The CDR3 nucleotides are TGTGCCAGCAGCGTACTGACAGGGGGCGACGCAGATACGCAGTATTTT. It yields the protein CASSVLTGGDADTQYF.

This clone showed up just a few times. The chain has TRBV2 and TRBJ2-7; the match to TRBD1 covers 10 bases. Germline lookup yields CDR1 SNHLY and CDR2 FYNNEI. V shed 8 bases, J shed 5 bases, and the junction held 9 bases outside the gene matches. The CDR3 runs to 14 residues. CDR3 region: CASEPGQGKDEQYF. The CDR3 DNA is TGTGCCAGCGAACCGGGACAGGGGAAAGACGAGCAGTACTTC.

The CDR3 protein is CASSLVPESYNSPLHF. The CDR3 DNA follows: TGCGCCAGCAGCTTGGTACCCGAGTCGTATAATTCACCCCTCCACTTT. The rearrangement joins TRBV5-1 to TRBJ1-6; no clear D gene. From germline, CDR1 is SGHRS and CDR2 YFSETQ. The CDR3 length is 16 residues. Trimming shortened V by 0 bases and J by 4 bases, and 11 bases separated the two germline ends.

The chain has TRBV29-1 and TRBJ1-1; D may be TRBD1 (6 bases). This CDR3 contains 12 residues. V was shortened by 7 bases and J by 1 base, with 10 bases between the two germline ends. In germline, CDR1 is SQVTM, CDR2 ANQGSEA. DNA of the CDR3: TGCAGCGCCGAGGACAGGAACACTGAAGCTTTCTTT. Protein product: CSAEDRNTEAFF.

This chain joins TRBV7-9 and TRBJ2-2; TRBD1 aligns across 10 bases. The CDR3 sequence is 17 residues long. The ends lost 5 bases at V and 0 bases at J; junction bases unmatched: 6. Looked up from germline, CDR1 is SEHNR and CDR2 is FQNEAQ (reference sequence). The CDR3 loop is CASSGGTGEPNTGELFF. The CDR3 DNA is TGTGCCAGCAGCGGCGGGACAGGGGAGCCGAACACCGGGGAGCTGTTTTTT. Full variable domain (missing parts from reference TRBV7-9 and TRBJ2-2): DTGVSQNPRHKITKRGQNVTFRCDPISEHNRLYWYRQTLGQGPEFLTYFQNEAQLEKSRLLSDRFSAERPKGSFSTLEIQRTEQGDSAMYLCASSGGTGEPNTGELFFGEGSRLTVL.

In this sample, this clone turned up a few times. This chain joins TRBV4-3 and TRBJ2-7, with TRBD2 matching over 11 bases. The germline CDR1 and CDR2 sequences are LGHNA and YSLEER. Trimming cost V 3 bases and J 2 bases; bases outside gene matches: 6. The CDR3 consists of 16 residues. The CDR3 is CASSHQIAGGPYEQYF. The CDR3 bases are TGCGCCAGCAGCCATCAAATAGCGGGAGGGCCCTACGAGCAGTACTTC.

This clone occurred a few times. This chain links TRBV28 with TRBJ1-2, with TRBD1 matching 7 bases. Germline CDR1 reads MDHEN; CDR2 reads SYDVKM. V lost 5 bases to trimming and J lost 4 bases; unmatched junction nucleotides: 16. This CDR3 has 17 residues. The CDR3 nucleotides read TGTGCCAGCAGTCCTACCCAGCTGACAGGGCCTTCCTATGGCTACACCTTC. Its protein product is CASSPTQLTGPSYGYTF.

The chain employs TRBV5-1 and TRBJ1-6; 10 bases are shared with TRBD1. The CDR3 has 15 amino acids. Germline assignment: CDR1 SGHRS and CDR2 YFSETQ. After removal of 0 bases from V and 7 bases from J, the junction contained 1 base not matched to a gene. For the CDR3, the DNA is TGCGCCAGCAGCTTGGGACAGGGGGCGAATTCACCCCTCCACTTT. Protein product: CASSLGQGANSPLHF. Using reference TRBV5-1 and TRBJ1-6 for the parts outside the CDR3, the full variable domain is KAGVTQTPRYLIKTRGQQVTLSCSPISGHRSVSWYQQTPGQGLQFLFEYFSETQRNKGNFPGRFSGRQFSNSRSEMNVSTLELGDSALYLCASSLGQGANSPLHFGNGTRLTVT.

The chain is built from TRBV6-6 and TRBJ2-3; maybe TRBD1 (5 bases). The CDR3 is 15 residues long. V lost 11 bases and J lost 0, with 18 bases in between. Germline V gene sequence: CDR1 MNHNY, CDR2 SVGAGI (reference sequence). This CDR3 reads CAGAPGVASTDTQYF. The CDR3 DNA follows: TGTGCCGGGGCCCCTGGGGTTGCTAGCACAGATACGCAGTATTTT.

This rearrangement joins TRBV7-9 to TRBJ2-7, with TRBD1 matching 9 bases. The length of the CDR3 is 14 residues. V shed 5 bases, J shed 3 bases, and the junction held 5 bases outside the gene matches. Germline V CDR1 and CDR2: SEHNR, FQNEAQ (reference sequence). CDR3 nucleotides: TGTGCCAGCAGCGAGAGGACAGGGGTCTACGAGCAGTACTTC. Its translation: CASSERTGVYEQYF.

This chain uses TRBV6-5 with TRBJ1-1; 7 positions match TRBD1. Germline CDR1 and CDR2: MNHEY and SVGAGI. V lost 6 bases, J lost 1 base, and 5 bases stayed unmatched. This CDR3 is 14 amino acids long. CDR3: CASSQQGSNTEAFF. As DNA, the CDR3 is TGTGCCAGCAGCCAACAGGGGTCGAACACTGAAGCTTTCTTT.

This clone was counted only a few times. The genes are TRBV30 and TRBJ1-1; D gene uncertain. The CDR3 length is 15 residues. Deletions cut 5 bases from V and 1 base from J, with 17 bases between. CDR1 GTSNPN and CDR2 SVGIG come from the germline V gene (reference sequence). CDR3 DNA sequence: TGTGCCTGGGGTTTTCTCCAATCGAGGAACACTGAAGCTTTCTTT. Its translation is CAWGFLQSRNTEAFF.

This rearrangement joins TRBV5-1 to TRBJ2-7, with D possibly being TRBD1 (5 bases). V lost 0 bases and J 6 bases, leaving 10 bases between the germline ends. This CDR3 spans 13 amino acids. Germline V gene data show CDR1 as SGHRS and CDR2 as YFSETQ. The CDR3 DNA reads as TGCGCCAGCAGCTTGGATGACAGACCCGAGCAGTACTTC. Protein product: CASSLDDRPEQYF.

This rearrangement joins TRBV5-1 to TRBJ1-1; D perhaps matches TRBD1 (5 bases). The germline CDR1 and CDR2 sequences are SGHRS and YFSETQ. CDR3 size: 14 residues. Trimming pared 0 bases from V and 4 bases from J, leaving 10 bases between. CDR3 loop: CASSLALGATEAFF. The CDR3 DNA sequence: TGCGCCAGCAGCTTGGCCCTAGGGGCCACTGAAGCTTTCTTT.

V is TRBV9 and J is TRBJ2-1; 10 bases match TRBD2. Germline V gives CDR1 SGDLS, CDR2 YYNGEE. V shed 3 bases and J 7 bases; nucleotides not matched to a gene: 7. CDR3 length: 15 residues. The CDR3 spells CASSDSGGAFNEQFF. The CDR3 DNA is TGTGCCAGCAGCGACAGCGGGGGGGCCTTTAATGAGCAGTTCTTC.

This clone occurred once. The chain links TRBV29-1 to TRBJ2-2; D ambiguous. Trimming removed 6 bases at V and 1 base at J, with 6 bases between. The V gene's germline CDR1 is SQVTM and CDR2 ANQGSEA. The CDR3 runs 12 residues. CDR3 sequence: CSVSLNTGELFF. The CDR3 DNA reads as TGCAGCGTCTCTCTGAACACCGGGGAGCTGTTTTTT.

The chain employs TRBV7-2 and TRBJ2-7; TRBD2 might be the D (6 bases). Germline V gene data show CDR1 as SGHTA and CDR2 as FQGNSA. This CDR3 spans 14 amino acids. Trimming removed 5 bases at V and 0 bases at J, with 11 bases between. The CDR3 is CASSVRDFSYEQYF. For the CDR3, the DNA is TGTGCCAGCAGCGTCCGGGACTTCTCCTACGAGCAGTACTTC.

The genes are TRBV5-6 and TRBJ2-3; 7 bases align to TRBD2. Trimming took 0 bases from V and 7 from J; bases not matched to a gene: 2. Germline CDR1 SGHDT, CDR2 YYEEEE. The CDR3 totals 13 residues. CDR3 DNA sequence: TGTGCCAGCAGCTTGGGGGGGGGAAATACGCAGTATTTT. Protein: CASSLGGGNTQYF. Using reference TRBV5-6 and TRBJ2-3 for the parts outside the CDR3, the full variable domain is DAGVTQSPTHLIKTRGQQVTLRCSPKSGHDTVSWYQQALGQGPQFIFQYYEEEERQRGNFPDRFSGHQFPNYSSELNVNALLLGDSALYLCASSLGGGNTQYFGPGTRLTVL.

The rearrangement joins TRBV4-1 to TRBJ1-1; 8 bases are a match to TRBD1. V shed 3 bases, J shed 1 base, and the junction held 4 bases outside the gene matches. The germline gives CDR1 MGHRA, CDR2 YSYEKL. The CDR3 totals 15 residues. CDR3: CASSQAGTGNTEAFF. CDR3 sequence (DNA): TGCGCCAGCAGCCAGGCCGGGACAGGGAACACTGAAGCTTTCTTT.

The chain joins TRBV4-3 to TRBJ2-7; D gene ambiguous. Germline assignment: CDR1 LGHNA and CDR2 YSLEER. With 0 bases removed from V and 3 bases from J, the gap between germline ends came to 6 bases. CDR3 length: 13 residues. This CDR3 reads CASSQEAGYEQYF. The CDR3 region has the DNA TGCGCCAGCAGCCAAGAAGCAGGCTACGAGCAGTACTTC.